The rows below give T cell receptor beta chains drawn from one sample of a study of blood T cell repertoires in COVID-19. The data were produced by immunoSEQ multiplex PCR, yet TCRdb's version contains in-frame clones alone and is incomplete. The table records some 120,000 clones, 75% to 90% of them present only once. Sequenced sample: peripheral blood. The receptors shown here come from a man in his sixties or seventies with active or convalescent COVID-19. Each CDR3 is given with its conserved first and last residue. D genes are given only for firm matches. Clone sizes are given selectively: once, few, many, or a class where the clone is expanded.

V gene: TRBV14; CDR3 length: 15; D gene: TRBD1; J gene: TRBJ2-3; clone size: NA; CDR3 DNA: TGTGCCAGCAGCCATCAAACGGACAGGGGAGATACGCAGTATTTT; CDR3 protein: CASSHQTDRGDTQYF
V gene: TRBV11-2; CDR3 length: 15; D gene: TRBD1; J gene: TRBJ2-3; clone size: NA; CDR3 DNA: TGTGCCAGCAGCTTATTGGGACAGAGCACAGATACGCAGTATTTT; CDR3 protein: CASSLLGQSTDTQYF
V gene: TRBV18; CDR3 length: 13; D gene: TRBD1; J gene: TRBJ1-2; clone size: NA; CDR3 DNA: TGTGCCAGCTCACCCGGACAGGGGAATGGCTACACCTTC; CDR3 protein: CASSPGQGNGYTF
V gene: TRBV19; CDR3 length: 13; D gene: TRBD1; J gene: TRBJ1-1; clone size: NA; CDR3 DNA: TGTGCCAGTAAGGGGACAGGGGGCGCCGAAGCTTTCTTT; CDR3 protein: CASKGTGGAEAFF
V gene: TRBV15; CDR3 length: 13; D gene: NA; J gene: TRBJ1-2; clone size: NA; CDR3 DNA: TGTGCCACCAGCAGAGCCCAGGGGAGTGGCTACACCTTC; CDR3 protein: CATSRAQGSGYTF
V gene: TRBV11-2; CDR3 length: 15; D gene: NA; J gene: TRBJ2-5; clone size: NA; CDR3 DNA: TGTGCCAGCAGCTTACGCACAGGGGCGGGGGAGACCCAGTACTTC; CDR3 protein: CASSLRTGAGETQYF
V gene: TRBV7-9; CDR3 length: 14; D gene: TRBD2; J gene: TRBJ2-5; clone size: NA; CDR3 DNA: TGTGCCAGCAGCTCAGGACTAGCAGGAGAGACCCAGTACTTC; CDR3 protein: CASSSGLAGETQYF
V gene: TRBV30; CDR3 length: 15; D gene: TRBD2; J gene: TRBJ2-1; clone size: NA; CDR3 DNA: TGTGCCTGGAGTGTAAGGACTAGCGGAGGGGGTGAGCAGTTCTTC; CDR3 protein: CAWSVRTSGGGEQFF
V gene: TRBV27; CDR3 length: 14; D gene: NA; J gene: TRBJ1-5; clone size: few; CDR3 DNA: TGTGCCAGCAGTGCCTGGGACAAAAATCAGCCCCAGCATTTT; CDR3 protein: CASSAWDKNQPQHF
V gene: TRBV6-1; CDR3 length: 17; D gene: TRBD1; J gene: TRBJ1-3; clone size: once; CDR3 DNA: TGTGCCAGCAGTGACCCGACAGGGGGCTTTTCCGGAAACACCATATATTTT; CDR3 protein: CASSDPTGGFSGNTIYF
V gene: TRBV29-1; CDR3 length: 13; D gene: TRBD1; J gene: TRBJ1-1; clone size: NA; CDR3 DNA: TGCAGCGTTGCGGACAGGGTGAACACTGAAGCTTTCTTT; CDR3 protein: CSVADRVNTEAFF
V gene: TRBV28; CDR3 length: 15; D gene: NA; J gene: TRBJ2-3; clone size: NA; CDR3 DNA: TGTGCCAGCAGTTTGAGAGGGGAGGGCACAGATACGCAGTATTTT; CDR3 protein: CASSLRGEGTDTQYF
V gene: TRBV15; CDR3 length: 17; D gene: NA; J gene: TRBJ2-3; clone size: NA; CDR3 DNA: TGTGCCACCAGCAGAGATCGGTGGACACCCAACCCAGATACGCAGTATTTT; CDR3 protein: CATSRDRWTPNPDTQYF
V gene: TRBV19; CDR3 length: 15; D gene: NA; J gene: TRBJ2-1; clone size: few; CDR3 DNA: TGTGCCAGTAGTATAGATTTATCCGGGAACAATGAGCAGTTCTTC; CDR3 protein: CASSIDLSGNNEQFF
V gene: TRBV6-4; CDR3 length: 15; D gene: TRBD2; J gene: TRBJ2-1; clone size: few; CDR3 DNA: TGTGCCAGCGCCCTACTAGCGGGCTCGTCAAATGAGCAGTTCTTC; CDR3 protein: CASALLAGSSNEQFF
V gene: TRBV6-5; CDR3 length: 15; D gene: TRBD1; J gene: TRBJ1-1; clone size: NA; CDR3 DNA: TGTGCCAGCAGTTCCGCAGGACAGGGTAACACTGAAGCTTTCTTT; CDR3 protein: CASSSAGQGNTEAFF
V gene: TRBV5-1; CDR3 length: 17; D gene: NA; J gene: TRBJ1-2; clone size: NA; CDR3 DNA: TGCGCCAGCAGCGCCCCTGCCGGGGGGGTGGGTGAAGATGGCTACACCTTC; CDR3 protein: CASSAPAGGVGEDGYTF
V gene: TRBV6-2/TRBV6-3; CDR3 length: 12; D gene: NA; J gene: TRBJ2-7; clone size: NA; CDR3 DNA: TGTGCCAGCAGATACCCCCAGGGGTCGAAGTACTTC; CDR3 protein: CASRYPQGSKYF
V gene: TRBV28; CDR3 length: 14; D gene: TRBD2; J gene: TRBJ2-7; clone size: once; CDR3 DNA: TGTGCCAGCAGGGTAGCGGGAGGAGCCTACGAGCAGTACTTC; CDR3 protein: CASRVAGGAYEQYF
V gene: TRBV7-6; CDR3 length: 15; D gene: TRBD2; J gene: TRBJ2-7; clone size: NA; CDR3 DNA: TGTGCCAGCAGTTTCCTAGCGGGAGGGCCGTCCGAGCAGTACTTC; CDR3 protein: CASSFLAGGPSEQYF
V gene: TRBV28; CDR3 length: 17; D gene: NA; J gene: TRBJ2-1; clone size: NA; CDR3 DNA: TGTGCCAGCAGTTTACCGCCTCGGGGAAACGCGAACAATGAGCAGTTCTTC; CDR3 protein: CASSLPPRGNANNEQFF
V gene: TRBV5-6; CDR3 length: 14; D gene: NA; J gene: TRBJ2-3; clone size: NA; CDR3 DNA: TGTGCCAGCAGCCTGGCCAGGGTCACAGATACGCAGTATTTT; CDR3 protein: CASSLARVTDTQYF
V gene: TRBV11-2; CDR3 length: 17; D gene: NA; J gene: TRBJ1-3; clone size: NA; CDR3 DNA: TGTGCCAGCAGCTTCGGGGGTCCGGGCCTCTCTGGAAACACCATATATTTT; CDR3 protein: CASSFGGPGLSGNTIYF
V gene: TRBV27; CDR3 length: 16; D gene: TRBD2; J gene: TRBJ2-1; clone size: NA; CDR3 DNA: TGTGCCAGCGGAAACGCACCCGGGACTACCGCTGGTGAGCAGTTCTTC; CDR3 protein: CASGNAPGTTAGEQFF
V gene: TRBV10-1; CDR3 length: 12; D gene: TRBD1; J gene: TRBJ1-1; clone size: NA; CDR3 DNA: TGCGCCAGCAGTCGCGGGACAGGTGAAGCTTTCTTT; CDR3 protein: CASSRGTGEAFF
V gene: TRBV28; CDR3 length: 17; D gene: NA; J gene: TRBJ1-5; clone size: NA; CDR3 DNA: TGTGCCAGCAGCCCTCGACAGGACGGGTATAGCAATCAGCCCCAGCATTTT; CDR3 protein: CASSPRQDGYSNQPQHF
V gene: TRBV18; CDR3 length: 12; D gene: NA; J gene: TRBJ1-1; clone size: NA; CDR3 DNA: TGTGCCAGCTCACGAACCGGCACTGAAGCTTTCTTT; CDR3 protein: CASSRTGTEAFF
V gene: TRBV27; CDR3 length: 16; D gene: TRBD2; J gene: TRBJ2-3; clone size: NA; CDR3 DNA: TGTGCCAGCAGTTTATCGTCGGGAGGGCCCGCAGATACGCAGTATTTT; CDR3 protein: CASSLSSGGPADTQYF
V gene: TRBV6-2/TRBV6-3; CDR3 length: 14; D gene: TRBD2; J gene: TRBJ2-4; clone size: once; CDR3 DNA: TGTGCCAGCAGTTACTGGGGACTAAAAAACATTCAGTACTTC; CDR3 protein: CASSYWGLKNIQYF
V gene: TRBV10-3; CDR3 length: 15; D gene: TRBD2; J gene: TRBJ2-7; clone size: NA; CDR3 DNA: TGTGCCATCAAGCAGACTAGCGGGTCTTCCTACGAGCAGTACTTC; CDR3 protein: CAIKQTSGSSYEQYF
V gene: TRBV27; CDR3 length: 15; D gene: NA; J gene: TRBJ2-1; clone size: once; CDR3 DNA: TGTGCCAGCAGTTTATCGGTAGCGGCTAGCGATGAGCAGTTCTTC; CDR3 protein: CASSLSVAASDEQFF
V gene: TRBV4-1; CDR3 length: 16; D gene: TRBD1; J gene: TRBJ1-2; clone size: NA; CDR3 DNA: TGCGCCAGCAGGCCATTAGACAGGGGGCTGGTTTACGGCTACACCTTC; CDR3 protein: CASRPLDRGLVYGYTF
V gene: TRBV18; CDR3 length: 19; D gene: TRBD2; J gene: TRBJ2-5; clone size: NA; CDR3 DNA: TGTGCCAGCTCACCATTTTATACAGGGACTAGCGGGTACCAAGAGACCCAGTACTTC; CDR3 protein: CASSPFYTGTSGYQETQYF
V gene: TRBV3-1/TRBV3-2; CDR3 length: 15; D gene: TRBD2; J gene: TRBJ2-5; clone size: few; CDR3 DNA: TGTGCCAGCAGCCAAGACAATGCCGGGGGGGAGACCCAGTACTTC; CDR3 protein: CASSQDNAGGETQYF
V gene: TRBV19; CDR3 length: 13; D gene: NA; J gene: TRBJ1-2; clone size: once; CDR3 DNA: TGTGCCAGTAGTATACGACAAAACTATGGCTACACCTTC; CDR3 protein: CASSIRQNYGYTF
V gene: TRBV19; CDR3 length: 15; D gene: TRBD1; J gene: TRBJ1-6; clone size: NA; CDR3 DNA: TGTGCCAGTAGTTCCCCCGGGACAGGACCGTCAGCCCTCCACTTT; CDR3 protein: CASSSPGTGPSALHF
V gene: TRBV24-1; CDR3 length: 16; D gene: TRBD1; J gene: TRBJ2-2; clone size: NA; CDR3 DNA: TGTGCCACCTCATCCACCGGGACAGGCAACACCGGGGAGCTGTTTTTT; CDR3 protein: CATSSTGTGNTGELFF
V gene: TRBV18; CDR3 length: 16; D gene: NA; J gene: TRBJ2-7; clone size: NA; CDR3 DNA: TGTGCCAGCTCACCGGCGGGACTCTCCCTCAAGTACGAGCAGTACTTC; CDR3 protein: CASSPAGLSLKYEQYF
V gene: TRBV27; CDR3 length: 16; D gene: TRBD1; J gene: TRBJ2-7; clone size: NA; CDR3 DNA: TGTGCCAGCAGTTTCCTGAGTGGGACAGGGGGGATCGAGCAGTACTTC; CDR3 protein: CASSFLSGTGGIEQYF
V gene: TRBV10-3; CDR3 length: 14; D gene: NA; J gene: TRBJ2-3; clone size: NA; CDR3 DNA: TGTGCCACCCTCACTTCAGGGGGCACAGATACGCAGTATTTT; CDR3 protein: CATLTSGGTDTQYF
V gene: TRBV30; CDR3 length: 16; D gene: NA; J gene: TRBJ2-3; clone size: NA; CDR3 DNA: TGTGCCTGGAGTGTACAATCGGGGGGCGCGACAGATACGCAGTATTTT; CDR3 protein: CAWSVQSGGATDTQYF
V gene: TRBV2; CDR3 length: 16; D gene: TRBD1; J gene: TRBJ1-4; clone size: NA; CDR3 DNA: TGTGCCAGCAGTACCGGACAGGCGGCGGTTAATGAAAAACTGTTTTTT; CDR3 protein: CASSTGQAAVNEKLFF
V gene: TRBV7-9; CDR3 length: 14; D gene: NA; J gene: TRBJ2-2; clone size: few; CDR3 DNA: TGTGCCAGCAGCTTGAGGGCGAACACCGGGGAGCTGTTTTTT; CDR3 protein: CASSLRANTGELFF
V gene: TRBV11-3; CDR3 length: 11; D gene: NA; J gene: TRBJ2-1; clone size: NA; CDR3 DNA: TGTGCCAGCAGCCCTGTAGATGAGCAGTTCTTC; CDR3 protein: CASSPVDEQFF
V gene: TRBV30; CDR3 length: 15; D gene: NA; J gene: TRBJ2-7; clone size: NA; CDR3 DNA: TGTGCCTGGAGTGTTGGCAGGGTCACCTCCTACGAGCAGTACTTC; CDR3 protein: CAWSVGRVTSYEQYF
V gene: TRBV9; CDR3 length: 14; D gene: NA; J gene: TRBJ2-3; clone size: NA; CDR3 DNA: TGTGCCAGCAGCCTAGGACAGAGCACAGATACGCAGTATTTT; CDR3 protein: CASSLGQSTDTQYF
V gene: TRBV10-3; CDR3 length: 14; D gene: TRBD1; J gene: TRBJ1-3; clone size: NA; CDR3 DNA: TGTGCCATCAGGGGACAGAGCTCTGGAAACACCATATATTTT; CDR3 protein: CAIRGQSSGNTIYF
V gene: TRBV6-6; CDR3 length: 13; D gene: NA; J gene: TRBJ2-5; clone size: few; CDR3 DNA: TGTGCCAGCAGCGCCGCGGGAAAAGAGACCCAGTACTTC; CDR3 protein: CASSAAGKETQYF